What follows are 10 T cell receptor beta chains derived from one specimen sequenced in a study of human T cells and chemical hapten exposure. MiXCR was run by TCRdb on the RACE reads, yielding one entry per CDR3 protein. The sample yields 300,000 to 400,000 distinct CDR3 sequences, around 7% seen once. This sample's time point: patch test 1, 2 weeks after DPC sensitization. Treatment defined: therapeutic diphenylcyclopropenone sensitization with weekly scalp DPC. Sequencing used whole blood, obtained in connection with sensitization to the hapten diphenylcyclopropenone (DPC). All receptors come from a woman younger than 35 with alopecia areata. Some clones in this sample may be carry-over from other donors' samples.

This clonotype was picked up a small number of times. The rearrangement uses TRBV18 and TRBJ1-3, with D unclear. V gave up 4 bases and J gave up 0 bases, with 10 bases separating them. CDR3 size: 15 residues. CDR1 and CDR2 from the germline V gene are KGHSH and LQKENI. CDR3 sequence: CASSRALASGNTIYF. CDR3 bases: TGTGCCAGCTCACGGGCCCTAGCCTCTGGAAACACCATATATTTT.

Ten or more counts support this clonotype. The chain joins TRBV6-5 to TRBJ1-1; tentative D call: TRBD1 (6 bases). Germline CDR1 reads MNHEY; CDR2 reads SVGAGI. The ends were cut back, 6 bases at V and 1 base at J, with 12 bases in the middle. The CDR3 length is 14 residues. CDR3 in DNA: TGTGCCAGCAGGCCAGGGGCTTCGAACACTGAAGCTTTCTTT. Its protein product is CASRPGASNTEAFF.

This clonotype was observed a few times. This chain joins TRBV29-1 and TRBJ2-5; no reliable D call. The CDR3 runs 13 residues. V was clipped by 3 bases and J by 5 bases, with 13 bases between them. The germline V gene encodes CDR1 SQVTM and CDR2 ANQGSEA. Written as DNA, the CDR3 is TGCAGCGTTGACTTAGGCAGCACGGAGACCCAGTACTTC. This gives the protein CSVDLGSTETQYF.

This clonotype was detected a few times. J is TRBJ1-3 and V is TRBV20-1; a weak D match, TRBD1 (5 bases). The CDR3 loop spans 17 amino acids. The germline CDR1 and CDR2 sequences are DFQATT and SNEGSKA (reference sequence). Trimming removed 6 bases at V and 2 bases at J, with 23 bases between. The CDR3 coding sequence is TGCAGTGCCGGGGGATTTCCCAGGGTAGACACTGGAAACACCATATATTTT. It specifies CSAGGFPRVDTGNTIYF.

This clonotype was observed a few times. The chain joins TRBV12-3 or TRBV12-4 to TRBJ1-3; D is unresolved. Trimming cost V 0 bases and J 2 bases, with 11 bases left between them. There are 16 residues in the CDR3. The CDR3 is CASSLAWSHTGNTIYF. In DNA form, the CDR3 reads TGTGCCAGCAGTTTAGCGTGGTCACACACTGGAAACACCATATATTTT.

This clonotype was seen only a few times. The CDR3 loop reads CASSDGQGNYQPQHF. For the CDR3, the DNA is TGTGCCAGCAGCGACGGACAGGGCAACTATCAGCCCCAGCATTTT. The chain combines TRBV6-6 with TRBJ1-5; 8 bases match TRBD1. CDR3 length: 15 residues. V gave up 6 bases and J gave up 5 bases; unmatched junction bases: 9. Germline V gene sequence: CDR1 MNHNY, CDR2 SVGAGI (reference sequence).

This clonotype has a handful of counts. The genes are TRBV10-3 and TRBJ1-5; TRBD1 matches at 11 bases. This CDR3 spans 15 amino acids. Germline CDR1 ENHRY, CDR2 SYGVKD. V was pared by 10 bases and J by 2 bases, with 7 bases of the junction left unmatched. The CDR3 is CATRDRGIGNQPQHF. The CDR3 DNA is TGTGCCACCCGGGACAGGGGGATAGGCAATCAGCCCCAGCATTTT.

This clonotype was observed a few times. The chain couples TRBV27 to TRBJ1-3, with 7 bases identical to TRBD1. V lost 0 bases and J lost 0; bases outside the gene matches: 8. Germline V CDR1 and CDR2: MNHEY, SMNVEV (reference sequence). The CDR3 is made up of 18 amino acids. CDR3 protein: CASSLSYQGVSSGNTIYF. The CDR3 DNA reads as TGTGCCAGCAGTTTATCGTACCAGGGGGTAAGCTCTGGAAACACCATATATTTT.

V usage is TRBV7-9 and J usage is TRBJ1-4, with D perhaps matching TRBD1 (6 bases). Germline assignment: CDR1 SEHNR and CDR2 FQNEAQ (reference sequence). V lost 4 bases and J lost 5, with 14 bases in between. The CDR3 is 15 amino acids. CDR3 nucleotide sequence: TGTGCCAGCAGCTCAGACCAGGGGTGGAATGAAAAACTGTTTTTT. Protein: CASSSDQGWNEKLFF. The whole variable domain, filled in from reference TRBV7-9 and TRBJ1-4, reads DTGVSQNPRHKITKRGQNVTFRCDPISEHNRLYWYRQTLGQGPEFLTYFQNEAQLEKSRLLSDRFSAERPKGSFSTLEIQRTEQGDSAMYLCASSSDQGWNEKLFFGSGTQLSVL.

The chain couples TRBV4-2 to TRBJ1-4; 7 bases agree with TRBD1. The V and J ends lost 3 bases and 5 bases, in that order; junction bases with no gene match: 15. The CDR3 is 18 residues long. The germline V gene encodes CDR1 LGHNA and CDR2 YNFKEQ. CDR3 protein: CASSQGGGTEVSNEKLFF. As DNA, the CDR3 is TGTGCCAGCAGCCAGGGAGGTGGGACAGAAGTTTCCAATGAAAAACTGTTTTTT.